Below are 29 T cell receptor beta chains sequenced from a single sample in a study of T cells in Graves' hyperthyroidism and ophthalmopathy. The TCR beta CDR3 regions underwent amplification using RNA transcripts as the source. The HTBI primer set served for first-round RT-PCR of the TCR CDR3. TCRdb used MiXCR to reprocess the multiplex PCR reads, holding one entry per CDR3 protein. The sample shows hundreds of thousands of distinct CDR3 sequences, about 15% of them seen only once. Sequencing was performed on blood. All receptors derive from a woman under 30 with Graves' hyperthyroidism.

This clonotype was recorded at least ten times. The V and J genes are TRBV20-1 and TRBJ2-1; 11 bases fit TRBD2. J was trimmed by 3 bases and V by 0 bases; bases with no gene match: 1. The germline gives CDR1 DFQATT, CDR2 SNEGSKA (reference sequence). CDR3 size: 15 residues. The CDR3 spells CSAREGLAVYNEQFF. The CDR3 DNA follows: TGCAGTGCTAGAGAGGGACTAGCGGTCTACAATGAGCAGTTCTTC.

This clonotype was recorded many times. This chain connects TRBV3-1 to TRBJ2-1; the D is unclear. The germline V gene encodes CDR1 LGHDT and CDR2 YNNKEL (reference sequence). The CDR3 is 14 amino acids. V lost 6 bases and J lost 4, with 13 bases in between. The DNA of the CDR3 is TGTGCCAGCAGGCTAGGCCCCTTTTACAATGAGCAGTTCTTC. This translates into CASRLGPFYNEQFF.

The table lists this clonotype with many counts. The genes are TRBV7-8 and TRBJ2-4; either TRBD1 or TRBD2 may fit D (6 bases each). Trimming cost V 3 bases and J 9 bases, with 15 bases left between them. The CDR3 contains 14 residues. The germline V gene has CDR1 SGHVS and CDR2 FQNEAQ. The CDR3 nucleotides read TGTGCCAGCAGCTTGTGGGGGGCGCACGGCATTCAGTACTTC. Residues: CASSLWGAHGIQYF.

With respect to this clonotype: A read error is possible here, since a much larger clone lies one base away. The chain couples TRBV3-1 to TRBJ1-1; D not certain. Germline V gives CDR1 LGHDT, CDR2 YNNKEL (reference sequence). The V gene lost 1 base and the J gene lost 4 bases, with 22 bases spanning the gap. This CDR3 region has 18 residues. CDR3 sequence: CASSQGPFSPPWGTEAFF. CDR3 nucleotides: TGTGCCAGCAGCCAAGGCCCGTTCTCTCCACCTTGGGGCACTGAAGCTTTCTTT.

The gene calls are TRBV12-3 or TRBV12-4 and TRBJ1-3; no clear D. This CDR3 region has 12 residues. Trimming pared 6 bases from V and 6 bases from J, leaving 9 bases between. CDR3 in amino acids: CASSLTTNTIYF. The DNA for the CDR3 is TGTGCCAGCAGCCTCACCACAAACACCATATATTTT.

The J gene is TRBJ2-7, the V gene TRBV7-6, with D possibly matching TRBD1 (5 bases). Trimming removed 5 bases from V and 8 bases from J, with 13 bases in between. The CDR3 consists of 12 residues. The germline CDR1 and CDR2 sequences are SGHVS and FNYEAQ. CDR3 DNA: TGTGCCAGCAGCCCGTTGACAGAACAGCAGTACTTC. Translated, it gives CASSPLTEQQYF.

This clonotype was seen repeatedly, ten times or more. This CDR3 reads CASSLVRGGRIGQFF. The CDR3 DNA reads TGTGCCAGCAGCTTAGTCCGGGGCGGGAGAATAGGGCAGTTCTTC. J is TRBJ2-1 and V is TRBV11-2; 7 nucleotides align to TRBD2. Per germline, CDR1 SGHAT and CDR2 FQNNGV. CDR3 length: 15 amino acids. Germline trimming cut 1 base from V and 12 bases from J; bases unmatched to any gene: 12.

This clonotype was seen many times. The chain uses TRBV30 and TRBJ2-1, with TRBD1 identical over 9 bases. Germline V gene sequence: CDR1 GTSNPN, CDR2 SVGIG (reference sequence). This CDR3 has 15 residues. The V and J ends lost 3 bases and 5 bases, in that order; junction bases with no gene match: 8. DNA for the CDR3: TGTGCCTGGAGGAAGATTGGGACAGGGAACAATGAGCAGTTCTTC. Its translation: CAWRKIGTGNNEQFF.

The chain carries TRBV14 and TRBJ2-7; D perhaps matches TRBD1 (6 bases). CDR1 and CDR2 from the germline V gene are SGHDN and FVKESK. Between the trimmed V and J ends, which lost 0 bases and 3 bases, there was a span of 12 bases. CDR3 size: 15 residues. CDR3 nucleotide sequence: TGTGCCAGCAGCCAAGAAGAACAGGGAAACTACGAGCAGTACTTC. It encodes CASSQEEQGNYEQYF.

This clonotype was found many times. The chain links TRBV30 to TRBJ2-7; D is uncertain. The V gene lost 7 bases and the J gene lost 0 bases, with 13 bases spanning the gap. The CDR3 contains 13 residues. Germline values: CDR1 GTSNPN, CDR2 SVGIG (reference sequence). The CDR3 loop is CALTSEISYEQYF. DNA of the CDR3: TGTGCCTTAACCTCGGAGATCTCCTACGAGCAGTACTTC.

J is TRBJ1-2 and V is TRBV4-2; no reliable D call. Trimming left V 0 bases short and J 5 bases short, with 13 bases between. The CDR3 contains 15 residues. CDR1 LGHNA and CDR2 YNFKEQ come from the germline V gene. For the CDR3, the DNA is TGTGCCAGCAGCCAAGAGCAGGATCCGGGGTATGGCTACACCTTC. It encodes CASSQEQDPGYGYTF.

This clonotype was recorded many times. This chain connects TRBV13 to TRBJ2-7; possible D gene TRBD2, 5 bases. Trimming removed 3 bases at V and 6 bases at J, with 15 bases between. Germline loops: CDR1 PRHDT, CDR2 FYEKMQ (reference sequence). The CDR3 spans 14 residues. CDR3: CASSFAGFAREQYF. CDR3 DNA sequence: TGTGCCAGCAGCTTCGCGGGTTTTGCCCGCGAGCAGTACTTC.

The chain carries TRBV6-1 and TRBJ2-5; unclear D gene. Germline-derived CDR1 and CDR2 are MNHNS and SASEGT. Trimming took 2 bases from V and 1 from J, leaving 14 bases between them. This CDR3 is built from 16 residues. The chain's CDR3 is CASSEMVVAIQETQYF. In nucleotides, the CDR3 is TGTGCCAGCAGTGAAATGGTGGTCGCCATCCAAGAGACCCAGTACTTC.

This rearrangement joins TRBV5-1 to TRBJ1-1; 10 positions match TRBD1. Germline trimming cut 4 bases from V and 5 bases from J; bases unmatched to any gene: 8. Germline V gene sequence: CDR1 SGHRS, CDR2 YFSETQ. The length of the CDR3 is 15 residues. CDR3 DNA: TGCGCCAGCAGCGTCCGACAGGGGGCTAGGACTGAAGCTTTCTTT. Protein product: CASSVRQGARTEAFF. Full variable domain (outside the CDR3, taken from reference TRBV5-1 and TRBJ1-1): KAGVTQTPRYLIKTRGQQVTLSCSPISGHRSVSWYQQTPGQGLQFLFEYFSETQRNKGNFPGRFSGRQFSNSRSEMNVSTLELGDSALYLCASSVRQGARTEAFFGQGTRLTVV.

This clonotype showed up just a few times. The rearrangement links TRBV12-3 or TRBV12-4 to TRBJ1-2, with 8 bases lining up with TRBD1. The CDR3 covers 13 residues. V trimming: 5 bases; J trimming: 10 bases; junction bases outside the gene matches: 9. The DNA of the CDR3 is TGTGCCAGCAGTCCTAGGACAGGGACTGACTACACCTTC. Protein sequence: CASSPRTGTDYTF.

This clonotype showed up many times. The genes are TRBV27 and TRBJ2-7; 7 positions match TRBD2. The CDR3 sequence is 15 residues long. The V gene end was trimmed by 5 bases and the J gene end by 3 bases; junction bases not matched to a gene: 10. The germline CDR1 and CDR2 sequences are MNHEY and SMNVEV (reference sequence). The chain's CDR3 is CASSQTSGTGYEQYF. As DNA, the CDR3 is TGTGCCAGCAGTCAAACAAGCGGGACGGGCTACGAGCAGTACTTC.

This clonotype was seen ten or more times. This sequence joins TRBV7-8 and TRBJ2-1; D gene ambiguous. The CDR3 has 15 amino acids. Germline assignment: CDR1 SGHVS and CDR2 FQNEAQ. Trimming left V 7 bases short and J 4 bases short, with 17 bases between. The CDR3 nucleotides read TGTGCCAGCATCCCTGACGGACGAACATACAATGAGCAGTTCTTC. It codes for CASIPDGRTYNEQFF.

This clonotype has at least ten counts. The chain carries TRBV3-1 and TRBJ2-7; D is uncertain. CDR3 size: 13 residues. Trimming cost V 4 bases and J 6 bases, with 13 bases left between them. Looked up from germline, CDR1 is LGHDT and CDR2 is YNNKEL (reference sequence). For the CDR3, the DNA is TGTGCCAGCAGCCCCACACATGGATCCGAGCAGTACTTC. Translation: CASSPTHGSEQYF.

This clonotype came up many times. A junction end diverges from the germline sequence, so it may reflect a read error. The chain recombines TRBV20-1 with TRBJ2-7; a possible D gene is TRBD2 (6 bases). This CDR3 contains 11 residues. Germline loops: CDR1 DFQATT, CDR2 SNEGSKA (reference sequence). This chain's CDR3 is CSADPGLTRHF. Written as DNA, the CDR3 is TGCAGTGCTGATCCGGGACTTACGAGGCACTTC.

The sample holds many counts of this clonotype. The V call is TRBV28, the J call TRBJ2-3; 8 nucleotides line up with TRBD2. The CDR3 loop spans 20 amino acids. With V trimmed by 4 bases and J by 5 bases, 23 bases remained unmatched. Germline V lookup: CDR1 MDHEN, CDR2 SYDVKM. CDR3 in DNA: TGTGCCAGCAGTTCGGGACTCCGGCCCGGGACTAGGCGGTTTCAAGATACGCAGTATTTT. Translation gives CASSSGLRPGTRRFQDTQYF.

Only a few counts were recorded for this clonotype. A much larger clone sits a single nucleotide away, making a read error possible. The J gene is TRBJ2-1, the V gene TRBV20-1, with D unresolved. Germline CDR1 DFQATT, CDR2 SNEGSKA (reference sequence). V was trimmed by 2 bases and J by 10 bases, leaving 18 bases between them. This CDR3 region has 14 residues. The CDR3 loop is CSARSPQSNYEQFF. DNA of the CDR3: TGCAGTGCTAGATCTCCCCAGTCGAACTACGAGCAGTTCTTC.

The rearrangement links TRBV9 to TRBJ2-3; D is uncertain. V lost 0 bases and J 2 bases, leaving 25 bases between the germline ends. The CDR3 runs 20 residues. Per germline, CDR1 SGDLS and CDR2 YYNGEE. CDR3 residues: CASSVAGMGTGASSTDTQYF. CDR3 sequence (DNA): TGTGCCAGCAGCGTAGCTGGGATGGGAACCGGCGCATCTTCCACAGATACGCAGTATTTT.

This clonotype was detected a few times. The rearrangement links TRBV7-9 to TRBJ2-1; TRBD2 is a possible D gene (5 bases). Germline CDR1 is SEHNR and CDR2 is FQNEAQ (reference sequence). CDR3 length equals 16 residues. V was pared by 4 bases and J by 1 base, with 14 bases between. The CDR3 coding sequence is TGTGCCAGCAGCTCTACTCGGACTGTTTCCTACAATGAGCAGTTCTTC. This gives the protein CASSSTRTVSYNEQFF.

About this clonotype: Possible read error: a much larger clone is one base away. V usage is TRBV7-2 and J usage is TRBJ2-1; 9 nucleotides line up with TRBD1. Trimming cost V 1 base and J 10 bases; bases outside gene matches: 8. Germline values: CDR1 SGHTA, CDR2 FQGNSA. CDR3 length: 15 amino acids. The CDR3 loop reads CASSLVGTGSSEQFF. CDR3 nucleotides: TGTGCCAGCAGCTTAGTCGGGACAGGGAGTTCCGAGCAGTTCTTC.

J is TRBJ2-5 and V is TRBV7-9; weak D call: TRBD2 (5 bases). Germline V gene lookup returns CDR1 SEHNR and CDR2 FQNEAQ (reference sequence). The CDR3 is 14 amino acids. With 3 bases removed from V and 2 bases from J, the gap between germline ends came to 10 bases. Here the CDR3 DNA reads TGTGCCAGCAGCTTCCAAACTAGACAAGAGACCCAGTACTTC. Its translation is CASSFQTRQETQYF.

This clonotype was seen at least ten times. This chain links TRBV5-5 with TRBJ1-5, with D tentatively TRBD1 (5 bases). The germline V gene encodes CDR1 SGHKS and CDR2 YYEKEE (reference sequence). Trimming took off 2 bases at V and 4 bases at J, with 10 bases between the two ends. This CDR3 comprises 14 residues. The chain's CDR3 is CASSFRDGNQPQHF. CDR3 sequence (DNA): TGTGCCAGCAGCTTCAGGGACGGAAATCAGCCCCAGCATTTT.

This clonotype was counted many times. The CDR3 nucleotides read TGTGCCAGCAGTTTAGGCTTCTCCCACTACGAGCAGTACTTC. This sequence encodes CASSLGFSHYEQYF. This chain joins TRBV12-3 or TRBV12-4 and TRBJ2-7; D remains unclear. V lost 1 base, J lost 3 bases, and 10 bases lay in between. The CDR3 length is 14 residues.

In its sample, this clonotype was seen many times. This chain connects TRBV7-9 to TRBJ2-1, with D unclear. The CDR3 runs to 15 residues. Per the germline V gene, CDR1 is SEHNR and CDR2 is FQNEAQ (reference sequence). V shed 1 base and J shed 2 bases, with 9 bases lying between them. The DNA for the CDR3 is TGTGCCAGCAGCTTAGTGGTAGGGACCTACAATGAGCAGTTCTTC. Residues: CASSLVVGTYNEQFF.

V usage is TRBV4-1 and J usage is TRBJ2-7, with TRBD1 identical over 9 bases. Germline assignment: CDR1 MGHRA and CDR2 YSYEKL. The CDR3 loop spans 16 amino acids. V was pared by 4 bases and J by 4 bases, with 11 bases of the junction left unmatched. CDR3 loop: CASSRSPGQGQYEQYF. The CDR3 region has the DNA TGCGCCAGCAGCCGCTCCCCGGGACAGGGTCAGTACGAGCAGTACTTC.